The 20 T cell receptor beta chains below come from one sample, sequenced in a study of patients with pleural tuberculosis. One entry per CDR3 protein, called by TCRdb with MiXCR from the reads. The top ten clones hold roughly 16% of a sample with around 49,000 distinct CDR3 sequences, 5.5% to 8% of them seen once. The source is a human donor with pleural tuberculosis.

This clonotype was detected many times. The chain links TRBV20-1 to TRBJ2-1; a possible D gene is TRBD2 (6 bases). The length of the CDR3 is 14 residues. V lost 6 bases, J lost 6 bases, and 18 bases lay in between. In germline, CDR1 is DFQATT, CDR2 SNEGSKA (reference sequence). CDR3 sequence reads: CSASPPTSFNEQFF. CDR3 DNA sequence: TGCAGTGCCTCTCCTCCTACTAGCTTCAATGAGCAGTTCTTC.

The chain carries TRBV19 and TRBJ1-2, with 9 bases aligning to TRBD1. V was pared by 4 bases and J by 7 bases, with 7 bases of the junction left unmatched. CDR1 is LNHDA and CDR2 is SQIVND in the germline V gene (reference sequence). The CDR3 consists of 14 residues. CDR3 sequence (DNA): TGTGCCAGTAGTAAGGACAGGGGCTTTGCTGGCTACACCTTC. Translating it yields CASSKDRGFAGYTF.

The chain combines TRBV2 with TRBJ2-3; D uncertain. Germline V gives CDR1 SNHLY, CDR2 FYNNEI. V was cut by 6 bases and J by 11 bases, with 9 bases left in between. This CDR3 spans 10 amino acids. DNA of the CDR3: TGTGCCAGCAGGGATGGCGGGCAGTATTTT. Its protein is CASRDGGQYF.

This clonotype was found many times. The rearrangement uses TRBV27 and TRBJ1-1; D is unresolved. This CDR3 comprises 15 residues. CDR1 MNHEY and CDR2 SMNVEV come from the germline V gene (reference sequence). Deletions cut 5 bases from V and 4 bases from J, with 17 bases between. The CDR3 DNA follows: TGTGCCAGCAGTCTCGGTCGGACCGTTGTCACTGAAGCTTTCTTT. Protein sequence: CASSLGRTVVTEAFF.

This clonotype has ten or more counts. The rearrangement joins TRBV11-2 to TRBJ1-6; D is unclear. Germline CDR1 reads SGHAT; CDR2 reads FQNNGV. V was shortened by 0 bases and J by 1 base, with 4 bases between the two germline ends. The CDR3 runs 15 residues. The DNA for the CDR3 is TGTGCCAGCAGCTTAGAACCATCCTATAATTCACCCCTCCACTTT. It yields the protein CASSLEPSYNSPLHF.

This clonotype was found many times. Compared with germline, one end of the junction differs, possibly owing to a read error. CDR3 nucleotide sequence: TGTGCCAGCACCTTAAAAGGCGCCTTGATTAATTCACCCCTCCACTTT. Translated, it gives CASTLKGALINSPLHF. The chain joins TRBV7-3 to TRBJ1-6; D unclear. Germline V gene data show CDR1 as SGHTA and CDR2 as FQGTGA. The CDR3 length is 16 residues.

This clonotype has a handful of counts. J is TRBJ2-3 and V is TRBV7-6; 9 bases are a match to TRBD2. The CDR3 runs to 15 residues. Per the germline V gene, CDR1 is SGHVS and CDR2 is FNYEAQ. J was trimmed by 5 bases and V by 2 bases; bases with no gene match: 5. The CDR3 DNA follows: TGTGCCAGCAGCTTAACCGCTAGCGGGAAAGATACGCAGTATTTT. Its protein product is CASSLTASGKDTQYF.

This clonotype was seen many times. The chain is built from TRBV28 and TRBJ2-1; D possibly corresponds to TRBD2 (5 bases). CDR3 length equals 14 residues. The V gene's germline CDR1 is MDHEN and CDR2 SYDVKM. The V and J ends lost 3 bases and 7 bases respectively, with 13 bases between them. The CDR3: CASSFRGGRNEQFF. The CDR3 DNA sequence: TGTGCCAGCAGTTTTCGCGGCGGGCGGAATGAGCAGTTCTTC.

This clonotype was counted ten times or more. This chain uses TRBV14 with TRBJ1-6; D is ambiguous. The CDR3 is 14 amino acids. The germline V gene has CDR1 SGHDN and CDR2 FVKESK. V dropped 1 base and J dropped 5 bases, with 6 bases sitting between them. CDR3 in amino acids: CASSQGSNNSPLHF. CDR3 coding DNA: TGTGCCAGCAGCCAAGGTTCTAATAATTCACCCCTCCACTTT.

This clonotype was counted many times. The chain links TRBV10-2 to TRBJ1-5, with D possibly being TRBD1 (6 bases). The CDR3 spans 15 residues. The V end lost 5 bases, the J end lost 10 bases, and 21 bases lay between the germline ends. Germline V gene sequence: CDR1 WSHSY, CDR2 SAAADI. As DNA, the CDR3 is TGCGCCAGCAGTACCACTGGACAGTCGGGGGATCCCCAGCATTTT. Amino acids: CASSTTGQSGDPQHF.

A word on this clonotype: Since a much larger clone is just one base distant, this may be a read error. This rearrangement joins TRBV29-1 to TRBJ1-1; 8 nucleotides match TRBD1. Germline CDR1 reads SQVTM; CDR2 reads ANQGSEA. J gave up 0 bases and V 6 bases, and 6 bases lay outside the gene matches. There are 14 residues in the CDR3. In DNA, the CDR3 is TGCAGCGTGGACAGGGATCCATTGAACACTGAAGCTTTCTTT. Its translation is CSVDRDPLNTEAFF.

In this sample, this clonotype turned up many times. The rearrangement uses TRBV11-2 and TRBJ2-1; possibly TRBD2 for D (5 bases). Trimming cost V 6 bases and J 5 bases, with 17 bases left between them. CDR1 and CDR2 from the germline V gene are SGHAT and FQNNGV. This CDR3 spans 15 amino acids. The CDR3, as DNA: TGTGCCAGCAGGCAGCATGCAGGACTGGACAATGAGCAGTTCTTC. Protein: CASRQHAGLDNEQFF.

This clonotype was seen repeatedly, ten times or more. The DNA of the CDR3 is TGTGCCAGCAGCTTACTAGCGGGAGTGCTCGGGGAGCTGTTTTTT. Protein product: CASSLLAGVLGELFF. The V call is TRBV11-2, the J call TRBJ2-2, with 10 bases fitting TRBD2. The V and J ends lost 2 bases and 7 bases, in that order; junction bases with no gene match: 4. Germline V gene lookup returns CDR1 SGHAT and CDR2 FQNNGV. CDR3 length equals 15 residues.

This clonotype has at least ten counts. The V and J genes are TRBV20-1 and TRBJ2-1, with D possibly TRBD2 on 5 matching bases. V was shortened by 4 bases and J by 3 bases, with 13 bases between the two germline ends. The CDR3 sequence is 14 residues long. CDR1 and CDR2 (germline): DFQATT, SNEGSKA (reference sequence). DNA for the CDR3: TGCAGTGCTACGAACCAGCGGATCTACAATGAGCAGTTCTTC. Translating gives CSATNQRIYNEQFF.

In this sample, this clonotype turned up many times. The chain joins TRBV14 to TRBJ1-6; a possible D gene is TRBD1 (5 bases). This CDR3 comprises 13 residues. Germline values: CDR1 SGHDN, CDR2 FVKESK. V was shortened by 5 bases and J by 7 bases, with 9 bases between the two germline ends. The CDR3: CASSATENSPLHF. In nucleotides, the CDR3 is TGTGCCAGCAGCGCGACAGAAAATTCACCCCTCCACTTT.

As regards this clonotype: A much more abundant neighbour one base away suggests this may be a read error. The gene calls are TRBV28 and TRBJ2-1; D remains unclear. Per germline, CDR1 MDHEN and CDR2 SYDVKM. The V and J ends lost 3 bases and 12 bases respectively, with 15 bases between them. This CDR3 has 13 amino acids. In DNA, the CDR3 is TGTGCCAGCAGTTTTAATAACAGACCAGGGCAGTTCTTC. Protein: CASSFNNRPGQFF.

This clonotype was observed at least ten times. This sequence joins TRBV3-1 and TRBJ1-1, with a possible D match to TRBD1 (6 bases). Germline assignment: CDR1 LGHDT and CDR2 YNNKEL (reference sequence). This CDR3 is built from 13 residues. Trimming left V 2 bases short and J 3 bases short, with 7 bases between. Here the CDR3 reads CASSQRGDTEAFF. CDR3 coding DNA: TGTGCCAGCAGCCAAAGGGGGGACACTGAAGCTTTCTTT.

This clonotype was picked up many times. This chain connects TRBV11-2 to TRBJ1-6, with D perhaps matching TRBD1 (5 bases). The CDR3 sequence is 14 residues long. Trimming shortened V by 5 bases and J by 10 bases, and 15 bases separated the two germline ends. Germline V gene data show CDR1 as SGHAT and CDR2 as FQNNGV. CDR3 residues: CASSKTGPNSPLHF. The CDR3 coding sequence is TGTGCCAGCAGCAAAACGGGACCCAACTCACCCCTCCACTTT.

This clonotype was recorded a few times. A much larger clone is a single base away; this may be a read error. The chain uses TRBV25-1 and TRBJ2-1, with a weak D call TRBD2 (6 bases). Germline-derived CDR1 and CDR2 are MGHDK and SYGVNS. The CDR3 is made up of 13 amino acids. V lost 11 bases, J lost 8 bases, and 19 bases lay in between. The CDR3 is CAGLPDWGDEQFF. CDR3 coding DNA: TGTGCCGGCCTCCCTGACTGGGGGGATGAGCAGTTCTTC.

This clonotype was seen ten or more times. The J gene is TRBJ2-1, the V gene TRBV6-2 or TRBV6-3; D gene uncertain. The ends were cut back, 6 bases at V and 5 bases at J, with 14 bases in the middle. The CDR3 is made up of 14 amino acids. The germline V gene has CDR1 MNHEY and CDR2 SVGEGT. The CDR3 reads CASSYTGPHNEQFF. The CDR3 bases are TGTGCCAGCAGCTATACGGGCCCTCACAATGAGCAGTTCTTC.